This TCR beta chain was found in a study of shared clonotypes between healthy human individuals (TCRdb year 2020). Regarding the study in general: The cohort comprised a couple of women and a few men aged 18 to 49 years. To increase sequencing depth and limit assay-specific biases, TCR repertoire library preparation and sequencing were carried out by different laboratories using diverse techniques. The study deeply sequenced blood TCR repertoires of about 5 healthy adults to estimate repertoire size and the extent of clonotype sharing between individuals. For each donor, CD4 naive and CD4 memory were each given three plates, CD8 naive was given two plates, and CD8 memory was given one plate. Leukapheresis yielded between about 0.9 and 9.5 billion PBMCs per donor. Study-wide findings and limitations: Rarefaction of sorted-subset datasets indicated incomplete sequencing despite the large sequencing depth. The small number of donors limited the genetic and exposure-history diversity represented. Sampling was restricted to blood, and TCR repertoires in tissues likely differ from the TCR repertoires found in blood. Pairwise subsampling led to the expectation that sequencing depth would affect the degree of clonotype sharing among donors. Across a few donors, approximately 5% of naive CD4, roughly 3.4% of naive CD8, under 2.5% of memory CD4, and around 0.4% of memory CD8 clonotypes were shared. Naive subsets generally had larger estimated clonotype richness than memory subsets did. Compared with non-shared clonotypes, the clonotypes found in all four sorted-subset donors had higher generation probabilities.

On this clone: The antigen it recognizes is unknown. No base quality values were provided; no much bigger clone lies one nucleotide off.

CD8 naive samples consisted of CD45RO-negative cells that were positively selected for CCR7, yielding a CD45RA+CCR7+ population without TemRA cells. The donors were healthy, HIV-negative adults with no recently reported acute infections or vaccinations. Every donor was a Caucasian adult living in Nashville, Tennessee, USA. Blood was collected by leukapheresis, and PBMCs were isolated by Ficoll-Histopaque density gradient centrifugation and then cryopreserved in liquid nitrogen vapor phase. Analytical flow cytometry was used to check the purity and quantity of every magnetically sorted T cell population. From each sorted fraction, genomic DNA was isolated and quantified by UV absorbance on a Nanodrop 2000c. TCR CDR3 regions were amplified from genomic DNA by multiplex PCR using the deep immunoSEQ assay. For each cell subset, the extracted genomic DNA was distributed evenly across all wells of several immunoSEQ 96-well plates, and each plate served as one replicate. For sorted subsets, approximately 190 ng of genomic DNA, equivalent to some 30,000 T cell genomes, went into each replicate PCR. The purified libraries were quantified using a Qubit 3.0 fluorometer, sized with a Bioanalyzer 2100, and then quantified again using the KAPA Library Quantification kit. Every immunoSEQ 96-well plate was sequenced on a separate single-read 150-cycle Illumina NextSeq 550 flow cell. The study's processing was this. Because the immunoSEQ output held only junctional sequences and lacked quality scores, the filtering could not match the filtering applied to full-length reads. To assign V/J genes and CDR3, sequences were annotated using PyIR, a Python wrapper for IgBLAST v1.9, with IMGT germline references. Reads were filtered out if the reads had weak V/J assignments (E-value above 1e-6), no CDR3, stop codons, out-of-frame junctions, or ambiguous translated residues. V3J clonotypes were defined as sequences sharing the same inferred V gene, J gene, and CDR3 amino acid sequence. The percentage overlap between two repertoires was calculated by dividing the number of shared unique clonotypes by the size of the smaller repertoire. Three approaches were used to assess repertoire richness: RTK rarefaction, the Chao1 estimator, and Recon v2.1 estimates of unobserved clonotypes. Generation probabilities for all TCRbeta clonotypes obtained by the gDNA method from four donors were computed using OLGA. The immuneACCESS repertoire file appears here via TCRdb, limited to in-frame rearrangements. These files lack a portion of the clones; in checked studies, under half of the deficit traces to unresolved V genes, and the cause of the others is not known. The DNA was the basis for D and trimming; V, J and clone size are from that table. This sample lists about 2,200,000 clones; more than 85% were detected once. The top ten hold 1.5% to 2% of the sample.

Measured from the cysteine to the phenylalanine, the CDR3 is 14 residues long. Only CDR3 DNA remains: 42 bases, in frame from the first base. The germline ends are 12 bases apart after V is trimmed by 0 bases and J by 7 bases. Taken from the germline V gene (reference sequence), the CDR1 and CDR2 loops are LNHDA and SQIVND. The sequenced sample was naive CD8+ T cells from PBMCs. The sample's cell subset or site label is to be understood as: CD45RA+CCR7+. This chain joins TRBV19 to TRBJ1-1, with the D gene not confidently named. The source is a man aged 18 to 29 in good health. Some clones in this sample may be carry-over from other donors' samples. Read as DNA, the sequence is TGTGCCAGTAGTATAGATCGGATCCGTGTTGAAGCTTTCTTT. This is translated as CASSIDRIRVEAFF.